The 17 T cell receptor beta chains below all came from one sample that was sequenced in a study of CD8 T cells in Susac syndrome. Reverse transcription of about 0.5 to 1 ug RNA used random hexamers. From the immunoSEQ multiplex PCR reads, TCRdb called clonotypes with MiXCR, one entry per CDR3 protein. The sample has around 280,000 distinct CDR3 sequences, about 88% seen once. Sequenced: CD8+ T cells from PBMCs. Every receptor here comes from a human donor with multiple sclerosis.

The rearrangement joins TRBV9 to TRBJ2-3; the match to TRBD2 covers 8 bases. In germline, CDR1 is SGDLS, CDR2 YYNGEE. The length of the CDR3 is 17 residues. V trimming: 0 bases; J trimming: 1 base; junction bases outside the gene matches: 7. The CDR3 DNA sequence: TGTGCCAGCAGCGTAGCTAGACGGGAGGGAGGCACAGATACGCAGTATTTT. This encodes CASSVARREGGTDTQYF.

This chain links TRBV23-1 with TRBJ2-7; 7 bases map to TRBD2. TRBV23-1 is known as an ORF, though its function is uncertain. This CDR3 has 17 residues. V lost 0 bases to trimming and J lost 4 bases; unmatched junction nucleotides: 12. CDR3 DNA: TGCGCCAGCAGTCAATCGAGGAAAGAGGGAGCGGGGTACGAGCAGTACTTC. This codes for CASSQSRKEGAGYEQYF.

The chain joins TRBV2 to TRBJ2-1; possibly TRBD1 or TRBD2 for D (5 bases each). The germline V gene has CDR1 SNHLY and CDR2 FYNNEI. Trimming shortened V by 0 bases and J by 7 bases, and 13 bases separated the two germline ends. CDR3 length equals 15 residues. The CDR3 DNA is TGTGCCAGCAGTGAAGCGGGGCTCTGGGGGAATGAGCAGTTCTTC. Residues: CASSEAGLWGNEQFF.

The chain combines TRBV20-1 with TRBJ1-2; D is unresolved. The CDR3 has 12 residues. The germline V gene encodes CDR1 DFQATT and CDR2 SNEGSKA (reference sequence). Trimming shortened V by 3 bases and J by 4 bases, and 9 bases separated the two germline ends. The chain's CDR3 is CSASRVSYGYTF. The CDR3 nucleotides read TGCAGTGCTAGCCGGGTTAGCTATGGCTACACCTTC.

The chain employs TRBV5-6 and TRBJ1-2; tentatively, D is TRBD1 (6 bases). Trimming removed 4 bases from V and 4 bases from J, with 17 bases in between. The CDR3 consists of 15 residues. The germline V gene encodes CDR1 SGHDT and CDR2 YYEEEE. CDR3 bases: TGTGCCAGCAGCCTCCGCCGACGGGACATCTATGGCTACACCTTC. Amino acid sequence: CASSLRRRDIYGYTF.

The chain links TRBV11-1 to TRBJ2-1; D ambiguous. V lost 1 base and J 6 bases, leaving 7 bases between the germline ends. CDR1 and CDR2 from the germline V gene are SGHAT and FQDESV (reference sequence). The CDR3 contains 13 residues. This chain's CDR3 is CASSLEGPNEQFF. Here the CDR3 DNA reads TGTGCCAGCAGCTTAGAAGGGCCCAATGAGCAGTTCTTC.

J is TRBJ2-1 and V is TRBV30; D is possibly TRBD2 (6 bases). V was clipped by 1 base and J by 5 bases, with 9 bases between them. The CDR3 consists of 13 residues. The germline gives CDR1 GTSNPN, CDR2 SVGIG (reference sequence). CDR3 nucleotide sequence: TGTGCCTGGAGTGCTGGACTAAACAATGAGCAGTTCTTC. Translated: CAWSAGLNNEQFF.

In this sample, this clonotype turned up once. V and J are TRBV30 and TRBJ2-1, with unresolved D. V shed 1 base and J shed 8 bases, with 15 bases lying between them. CDR3 length: 14 residues. From germline, CDR1 is GTSNPN and CDR2 SVGIG (reference sequence). CDR3 in DNA: TGTGCCTGGAGTGGCCCCGTAGAGGTCCATGAGCAGTTCTTC. Translation: CAWSGPVEVHEQFF.

This clonotype came up a few times. An end of the junction does not agree with germline; a read error may underlie this. The chain employs TRBV9 and TRBJ1-1, with 8 bases that match TRBD1. The CDR3 runs 14 residues. Germline-derived CDR1 and CDR2 are SGDLS and YYNGEE. The CDR3 nucleotides are TGTGCCAGCAGCGCTGGACAGGGAGGGACTGAAGTTTTCTTT. This gives the protein CASSAGQGGTEVFF.

The V gene is TRBV5-4, the J gene TRBJ2-7, with D possibly matching TRBD1 (6 bases). The V gene lost 4 bases and the J gene lost 6 bases, with 11 bases spanning the gap. The CDR3 runs to 12 residues. Per germline, CDR1 SGHNT and CDR2 YYREEE (reference sequence). The CDR3 loop is CASSLGQLEQYF. The CDR3 region has the DNA TGTGCCAGCAGCCTGGGACAACTCGAGCAGTACTTC.

The chain recombines TRBV4-1 with TRBJ2-3, with 8 bases that match TRBD2. CDR1 and CDR2 (germline): MGHRA, YSYEKL. V lost 2 bases to trimming and J lost 6 bases; unmatched junction nucleotides: 10. CDR3 length: 16 amino acids. DNA of the CDR3: TGCGCCAGCAGCCAACTTGAGCGGGAGTCAATGGATACGCAGTATTTT. This codes for CASSQLERESMDTQYF.

About this clonotype itself: Since no conserved phenylalanine or tryptophan closes the CDR3, a read error is the likely cause. This chain links TRBV7-9 with TRBJ2-7; D might be TRBD1 (5 bases). Trimming removed 5 bases from V and 3 bases from J, with 11 bases in between. Looked up from germline, CDR1 is SEHNR and CDR2 is FQNEAQ (reference sequence). The CDR3 runs 13 residues. This CDR3 is CASSTRQFYEQYS. CDR3 sequence (DNA): TGTGCCAGCAGCACCCGACAGTTCTACGAGCAGTACTCC.

The chain carries TRBV6-2 or TRBV6-3 and TRBJ1-2; D ambiguous. The CDR3 loop spans 14 amino acids. The ends were cut back, 4 bases at V and 8 bases at J, with 17 bases in the middle. Germline assignment: CDR1 MNHEY and CDR2 SVGEGT. Here the CDR3 reads CASSSNRFHQGYTF. Here the CDR3 DNA reads TGTGCCAGCAGTTCAAATCGGTTTCATCAGGGCTACACCTTC.

This chain connects TRBV12-5 to TRBJ1-1; a possible D gene is TRBD1 (5 bases). CDR1 LGHNT and CDR2 FRNRAP come from the germline V gene. CDR3 size: 13 residues. The ends were cut back, 7 bases at V and 1 base at J, with 10 bases in the middle. The CDR3 loop is CASALGGNTEAFF. The CDR3 DNA follows: TGTGCTAGTGCCCTCGGGGGGAACACTGAAGCTTTCTTT. The whole variable domain, filled in from reference TRBV12-5 and TRBJ1-1, reads DARVTQTPRHKVTEMGQEVTMRCQPILGHNTVFWYRQTMMQGLELLAYFRNRAPLDDSGMPKDRFSAEMPDATLATLKIQPSEPRDSAVYFCASALGGNTEAFFGQGTRLTVV.

The J gene is TRBJ2-7, the V gene TRBV6-2 or TRBV6-3, with TRBD1 identical over 8 bases. With V trimmed by 7 bases and J by 4 bases, 6 bases remained unmatched. The CDR3 runs to 13 residues. Germline values: CDR1 MNHEY, CDR2 SVGEGT. CDR3 loop: CASNPTGEYEQYF. The CDR3 DNA reads TGTGCCAGCAATCCGACAGGGGAGTACGAGCAGTACTTC.

J is TRBJ2-7 and V is TRBV30; TRBD2 matches 8 bases. V was pared by 3 bases and J by 2 bases, with 12 bases of the junction left unmatched. The CDR3 is 16 residues long. The germline gives CDR1 GTSNPN, CDR2 SVGIG (reference sequence). In DNA, the CDR3 is TGTGCCTGGAGCTCTAAGGTGGTAGCGGGACCCTACGAGCAGTACTTC. This codes for CAWSSKVVAGPYEQYF.

This clonotype was seen a few times. V and J are TRBV20-1 and TRBJ2-7, with D hard to call. The CDR3 is made up of 11 amino acids. The germline V gene has CDR1 DFQATT and CDR2 SNEGSKA (reference sequence). Trimming stripped 6 bases from V and 6 bases from J, with 12 bases between. CDR3 in amino acids: CSAQKGSEQYF. In nucleotides, the CDR3 is TGCAGTGCCCAGAAGGGCAGCGAGCAGTACTTC.